The 20 T cell receptor beta chains given below trace back to one sample, sequenced in a study of cytomegalovirus exposure and HLA in healthy donors. Sequencing was performed with immunoSEQ multiplex PCR; in TCRdb, only in-frame clones are kept and a portion is missing. The repertoire consists of 250,000 to 300,000 clones, with around 87% occurring once and the leading ten covering around 0.34%. The sequenced sample consisted of PBMCs. The receptors shown here come from a woman aged 18-29 years in good health and CMV-seronegative.

This chain joins TRBV7-8 and TRBJ2-7; 13 nucleotides agree with TRBD2. This CDR3 spans 17 amino acids. Unmatched junction bases numbered 5, after V lost 3 bases and J lost 0 bases. Germline loops: CDR1 SGHVS, CDR2 FQNEAQ. The CDR3 protein is CASSFGLAGDSSYEQYF. The CDR3 DNA reads TGTGCCAGCAGCTTCGGACTAGCGGGGGATAGCTCCTACGAGCAGTACTTC.

The chain employs TRBV12-5 and TRBJ1-5, with D possibly matching TRBD1 (5 bases). This CDR3 is built from 15 residues. Germline-derived CDR1 and CDR2 are LGHNT and FRNRAP. Trimming stripped 0 bases from V and 3 bases from J, with 9 bases between. The CDR3 sequence is CASGLVQGLNQPQHF. The DNA of the CDR3 is TGTGCTAGTGGTTTGGTTCAGGGACTCAATCAGCCCCAGCATTTT.

This clone was seen once. The genes are TRBV11-2 and TRBJ1-2, with 11 nucleotides matching TRBD1. The junction had 1 base not matched to a gene; V was cut back by 3 bases and J by 4 bases. This CDR3 is 14 amino acids long. Germline CDR1 SGHAT, CDR2 FQNNGV. The DNA of the CDR3 is TGTGCCAGCAGCTTCGGGACAGGGGGCTATGGCTACACCTTC. Protein product: CASSFGTGGYGYTF.

The CDR3: CASAGHLRYTGELFF. CDR3 DNA: TGTGCCAGCGCCGGACACCTCCGATACACCGGGGAGCTGTTTTTT. The rearrangement joins TRBV27 to TRBJ2-2, with D possibly being TRBD1 (5 bases). This CDR3 region has 15 residues. Per germline, CDR1 MNHEY and CDR2 SMNVEV (reference sequence). V was clipped by 8 bases and J by 3 bases, with 16 bases between them.

The chain links TRBV19 to TRBJ2-1, with D possibly matching TRBD2 (5 bases). The CDR3 extends over 15 amino acids. Trimming pared 3 bases from V and 0 bases from J, leaving 9 bases between. Germline V gene sequence: CDR1 LNHDA, CDR2 SQIVND (reference sequence). The CDR3 bases are TGTGCCAGTAGTATCGCGGGCGTCTCCTACAATGAGCAGTTCTTC. Translating it yields CASSIAGVSYNEQFF.

The V and J genes are TRBV7-3 and TRBJ2-3, with 7 bases lining up with TRBD2. Per germline, CDR1 SGHTA and CDR2 FQGTGA. J gave up 7 bases and V 6 bases, and 7 bases lay outside the gene matches. The CDR3 totals 13 residues. CDR3 loop: CASRNSGTNTQYF. DNA of the CDR3: TGTGCCAGCAGGAACAGCGGGACCAATACGCAGTATTTT.

The CDR3 DNA follows: TGTGCCAGCAGGCCCCACGGTATCTACGAGCAGTACTTC. Protein product: CASRPHGIYEQYF. J is TRBJ2-7 and V is TRBV28; no firm D call. V lost 6 bases to trimming and J lost 3 bases, with 12 bases between them. Germline V gene data show CDR1 as MDHEN and CDR2 as SYDVKM. The CDR3 length is 13 residues.

The rearrangement uses TRBV9 and TRBJ2-3; the D gene is possibly TRBD2 (5 bases). The CDR3 is made up of 14 amino acids. CDR1 and CDR2 (germline): SGDLS, YYNGEE. The V gene lost 0 bases and the J gene lost 5 bases, with 10 bases spanning the gap. CDR3 sequence: CASSVGVGGDTQYF. In nucleotides, the CDR3 is TGTGCCAGCAGCGTAGGGGTAGGAGGAGATACGCAGTATTTT.

This clone was detected a few times. V and J are TRBV7-8 and TRBJ1-5, with TRBD1 as a possible D gene (6 bases). This CDR3 is built from 13 residues. V shed 5 bases and J shed 5 bases, with 10 bases lying between them. Per the germline V gene, CDR1 is SGHVS and CDR2 is FQNEAQ. The CDR3 nucleotides read TGTGCCAGCAGCCCAGGACAGTATCAGCCCCAGCATTTT. Its translation: CASSPGQYQPQHF.

In this sample, this clone turned up once. The chain uses TRBV30 and TRBJ1-6; a possible D gene is TRBD1 (5 bases). Germline assignment: CDR1 GTSNPN and CDR2 SVGIG (reference sequence). CDR3 length equals 18 residues. The germline V and J ends were trimmed by 0 bases and 0 bases, with 15 bases remaining between them. The CDR3 sequence: CAWSVQAGPSSYNSPLHF. DNA for the CDR3: TGTGCCTGGAGTGTACAGGCAGGACCAAGCTCCTATAATTCACCCCTCCACTTT. Full variable domain (remainder filled in from reference TRBV30 and TRBJ1-6): SQTIHQWPATLVQPVGSPLSLECTVEGTSNPNLYWYRQAAGRGLQLLFYSVGIGQISSEVPQNLSASRPQDRQFILSSKKLLLSDSGFYLCAWSVQAGPSSYNSPLHFGNGTRLTVT.

The V call is TRBV28, the J call TRBJ2-7; 9 positions match TRBD2. The CDR3 is 16 residues long. V trimming: 5 bases; J trimming: 2 bases; junction bases outside the gene matches: 10. From germline, CDR1 is MDHEN and CDR2 SYDVKM. CDR3 coding DNA: TGTGCCAGCAGTGCCCCGGGCGGCGGGGGGGCCTACGAGCAGTACGTC. Encoded protein: CASSAPGGGGAYEQYV.

This clone was counted a single time. V is TRBV21-1 and J is TRBJ2-1; the DNA was not used to check the table's D call, TRBD2. TRBV21-1 is a documented pseudogene. This CDR3 has 15 amino acids. The CDR3 DNA reads as TGTGCCAGCAGCAAAGGGGCCGCGGGAAACAATGAGCAGTTCTTC. Protein sequence: CASSKGAAGNNEQFF.

The chain combines TRBV27 with TRBJ2-2; no definite D call. This CDR3 is 13 amino acids long. Germline loops: CDR1 MNHEY, CDR2 SMNVEV (reference sequence). V was pared by 0 bases and J by 4 bases, with 3 bases between. This CDR3 reads CASSLSGTGELFF. In nucleotides, the CDR3 is TGTGCCAGCAGTTTATCCGGCACCGGGGAGCTGTTTTTT.

The genes are TRBV4-1 and TRBJ1-2; a possible D gene is TRBD1 (6 bases). Germline V gene sequence: CDR1 MGHRA, CDR2 YSYEKL. Trimming removed 4 bases from V and 5 bases from J, with 14 bases in between. The length of the CDR3 is 14 residues. The CDR3 bases are TGCGCCAGCAGCCCAACAGGGTTCGCTTATGGCTACACCTTC. Translation gives CASSPTGFAYGYTF.

The chain joins TRBV7-8 to TRBJ1-4; possible D gene TRBD1, 5 bases. The CDR3 consists of 17 residues. The V and J ends lost 5 bases and 3 bases respectively, with 19 bases between them. Germline values: CDR1 SGHVS, CDR2 FQNEAQ. CDR3 nucleotide sequence: TGTGCCAGCAGCCGGTTCACCCTGCGGGGACCTAATGAAAAACTGTTTTTT. It specifies CASSRFTLRGPNEKLFF.

This clone was recorded a few times. V and J are TRBV9 and TRBJ1-6, with TRBD1 matching 9 bases. The CDR3 is made up of 15 amino acids. Germline lookup yields CDR1 SGDLS and CDR2 YYNGEE. V dropped 0 bases and J dropped 7; count of bases not matched to a gene: 2. CDR3 sequence: CASSVVGTGNSPLHF. The CDR3 DNA reads TGTGCCAGCAGCGTAGTAGGGACAGGGAATTCACCCCTCCACTTT.

The chain recombines TRBV5-1 with TRBJ2-1; D uncertain. Germline V CDR1 and CDR2: SGHRS, YFSETQ. V was clipped by 4 bases and J by 7 bases, with 9 bases between them. This CDR3 contains 12 residues. The CDR3 loop reads CASSPHRNEQFF. CDR3 bases: TGCGCCAGCAGCCCGCATAGAAATGAGCAGTTCTTC.

This sequence joins TRBV6-1 and TRBJ2-3; D is perhaps TRBD2 (6 bases). The germline gives CDR1 MNHNS, CDR2 SASEGT. The CDR3 is 14 amino acids. Trimming stripped 10 bases from V and 6 bases from J, with 20 bases between. CDR3 bases: TGTGCCACCTGGAGAATAGGTGCGGGGGATACGCAGTATTTT. Amino acids: CATWRIGAGDTQYF.

The chain employs TRBV7-3 and TRBJ2-7; weak D call: TRBD1 (6 bases). Germline CDR1 and CDR2: SGHTA and FQGTGA. The V and J ends lost 5 bases and 1 base respectively, with 9 bases between them. CDR3 length equals 13 residues. This chain's CDR3 is CASSRDRSYEQYF. The CDR3 region has the DNA TGTGCCAGCAGCAGAGACAGGTCCTACGAGCAGTACTTC.

The J gene is TRBJ2-3, the V gene TRBV19, with TRBD2 matching over 9 bases. From germline, CDR1 is LNHDA and CDR2 SQIVND (reference sequence). Germline trimming cut 9 bases from V and 3 bases from J; bases unmatched to any gene: 13. This CDR3 has 16 residues. In DNA, the CDR3 is TGTGCCAGCACCAGGACTAGCGCGGGGGGGACAGATACGCAGTATTTT. Amino acid sequence: CASTRTSAGGTDTQYF.